This T cell receptor (beta chain) was retrieved from a study of shared clonotypes between healthy human individuals. The study's findings and limits: Relative to memory subsets, naive subsets generally showed larger estimated richness. Despite large depth, rarefaction showed incomplete sorted-subset sequencing. Sampling used blood alone; tissue repertoires probably differ.

The study separated CD4+ cells into CD45RA+ naive and CD45RA-negative memory subsets. The CDR3 loop spans 15 amino acids. The trim removed 2 bases at V and 5 bases at J, leaving 8 bases unmatched. Looked up from germline, CDR1 is SGHDT and CDR2 is YYEEEE. The repertoire was sequenced with immunoSEQ multiplex PCR; TCRdb's copy has only in-frame clones and lacks some. Here the sample spans millions of clones, just over 90% being singletons. Concerning this clone: What it binds is unknown.

The chain links TRBV5-6 to TRBJ2-7; 9 nucleotides agree with TRBD1. This receptor was taken from a man between 18 and 29 years old in good health. Source material: naive CD4+ T cells sorted from blood. Subset defined: CD45RA+ positively selected. CDR3 bases: TGTGCCAGCAGCTTTAGGGACAGGGTTCTCGACGAGCAGTACTTC. Protein sequence: CASSFRDRVLDEQYF.